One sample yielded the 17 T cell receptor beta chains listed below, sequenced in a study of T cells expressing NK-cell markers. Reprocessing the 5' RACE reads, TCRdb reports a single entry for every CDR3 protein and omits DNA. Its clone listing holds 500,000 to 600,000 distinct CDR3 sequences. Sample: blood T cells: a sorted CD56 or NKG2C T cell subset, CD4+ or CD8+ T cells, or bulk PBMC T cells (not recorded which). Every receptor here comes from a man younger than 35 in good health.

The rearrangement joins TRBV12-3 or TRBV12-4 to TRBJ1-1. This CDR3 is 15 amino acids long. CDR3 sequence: CASSPTSGRNTEAFF.

The CDR3 region is CASSPRSGNTEAFF. The chain uses TRBV9 and TRBJ1-1; checking the TCRdb D call of TRBD1 is not possible without DNA. The CDR3 has 14 amino acids. Germline V gives CDR1 SGDLS, CDR2 YYNGEE.

This CDR3 reads CASRRLAGGNTDTQYF. The chain uses TRBV6-2 or TRBV6-3 and TRBJ2-3; as DNA is missing, the TRBD2 call by TCRdb cannot be tested. Germline CDR1 and CDR2: MNHEY and SVGEGT. The CDR3 extends over 16 amino acids.

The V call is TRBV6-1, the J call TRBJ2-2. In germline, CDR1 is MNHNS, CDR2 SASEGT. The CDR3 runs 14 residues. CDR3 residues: CASVERSNTGELFF.

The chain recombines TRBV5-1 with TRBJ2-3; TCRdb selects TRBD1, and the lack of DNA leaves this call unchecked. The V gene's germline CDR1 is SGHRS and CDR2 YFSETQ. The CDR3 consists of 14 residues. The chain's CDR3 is CASSSGGSADTQYF.

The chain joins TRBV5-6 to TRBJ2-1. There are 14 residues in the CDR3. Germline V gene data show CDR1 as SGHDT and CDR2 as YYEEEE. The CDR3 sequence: CASSPTDVYNEQFF.

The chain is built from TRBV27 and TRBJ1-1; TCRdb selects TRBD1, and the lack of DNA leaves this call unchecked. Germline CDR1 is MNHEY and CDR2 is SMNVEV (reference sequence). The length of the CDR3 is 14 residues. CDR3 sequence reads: CASSLTRQSAEAFF.

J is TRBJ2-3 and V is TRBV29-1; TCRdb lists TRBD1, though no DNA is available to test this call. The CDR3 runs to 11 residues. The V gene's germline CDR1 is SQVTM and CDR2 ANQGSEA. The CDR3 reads CSAQEPGTQYF.

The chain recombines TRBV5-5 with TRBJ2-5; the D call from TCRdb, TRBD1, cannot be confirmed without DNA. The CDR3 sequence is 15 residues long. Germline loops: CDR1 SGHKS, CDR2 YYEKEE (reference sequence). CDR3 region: CASSLLGMDQETQYF.

CDR3 sequence: CSVDKFGGEQFF. This rearrangement joins TRBV29-1 to TRBJ2-1. Germline V lookup: CDR1 SQVTM, CDR2 ANQGSEA. This CDR3 is built from 12 residues.

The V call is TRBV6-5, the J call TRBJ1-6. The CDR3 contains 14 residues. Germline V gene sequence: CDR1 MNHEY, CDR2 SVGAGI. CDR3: CASSYEGVGSPLHF.

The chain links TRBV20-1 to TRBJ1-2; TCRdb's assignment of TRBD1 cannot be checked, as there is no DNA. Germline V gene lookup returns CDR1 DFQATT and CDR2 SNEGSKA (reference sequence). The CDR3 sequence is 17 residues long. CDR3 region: CSAREWGGSRENYGYTF.

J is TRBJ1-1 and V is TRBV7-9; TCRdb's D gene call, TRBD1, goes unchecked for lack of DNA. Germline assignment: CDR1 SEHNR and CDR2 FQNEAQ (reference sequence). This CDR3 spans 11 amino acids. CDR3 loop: CASRQVTEAFF. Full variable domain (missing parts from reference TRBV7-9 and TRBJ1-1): DTGVSQNPRHKITKRGQNVTFRCDPISEHNRLYWYRQTLGQGPEFLTYFQNEAQLEKSRLLSDRFSAERPKGSFSTLEIQRTEQGDSAMYLCASRQVTEAFFGQGTRLTVV.

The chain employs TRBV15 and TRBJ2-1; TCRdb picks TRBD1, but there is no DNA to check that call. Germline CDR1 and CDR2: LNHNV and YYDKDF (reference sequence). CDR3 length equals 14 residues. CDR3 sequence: CATRDPGSYNEQFF.

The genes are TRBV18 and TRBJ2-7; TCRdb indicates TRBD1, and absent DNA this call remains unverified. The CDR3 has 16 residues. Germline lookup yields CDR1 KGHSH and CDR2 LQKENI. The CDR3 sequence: CASSPLPGGGQDEQYF.

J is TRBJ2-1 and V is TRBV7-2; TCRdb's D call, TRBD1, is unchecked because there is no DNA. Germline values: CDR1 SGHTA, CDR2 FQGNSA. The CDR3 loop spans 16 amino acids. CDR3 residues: CASSFRAGGNDNEQFF.

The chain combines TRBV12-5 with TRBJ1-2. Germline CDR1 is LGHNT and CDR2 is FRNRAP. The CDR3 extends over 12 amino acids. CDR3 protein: CASGYDYYGYTF. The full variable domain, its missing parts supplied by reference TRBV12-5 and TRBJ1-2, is DARVTQTPRHKVTEMGQEVTMRCQPILGHNTVFWYRQTMMQGLELLAYFRNRAPLDDSGMPKDRFSAEMPDATLATLKIQPSEPRDSAVYFCASGYDYYGYTFGSGTRLTVV.